This T cell receptor beta chain came from a study of T cells in Graves' hyperthyroidism and ophthalmopathy. Looking at the study overall: Peripheral blood specimens were obtained at initial diagnosis, prior to any treatment.

Trimming stripped 5 bases from V and 6 bases from J, with 18 bases between. This CDR3 is built from 14 residues. Per germline, CDR1 DFQATT and CDR2 SNEGSKA (reference sequence). The table lists this clonotype with a few counts. These patients, aged 18 to 65, had recently diagnosed hyperthyroidism lasting under 2 months. It was RNA transcripts that yielded the amplified TCR beta CDR3 regions. A set of HTBI primers served as the primers for a first-round RT-PCR of the TCR CDR3. Using its own MiXCR run on the multiplex PCR reads, TCRdb lists one record per CDR3 protein. The table shows under 650,000 distinct CDR3 sequences, with roughly 17% occurring only once.

J is TRBJ2-3 and V is TRBV20-1; perhaps TRBD2 as D (6 bases). Sequencing input: blood. The receptor was derived from a woman aged 25 to 39 with Graves' hyperthyroidism. CDR3 nucleotide sequence: TGCAGTGCTCCCGATCCCGGGACTTTGGATACGCAGTATTTT. Translated, it gives CSAPDPGTLDTQYF.